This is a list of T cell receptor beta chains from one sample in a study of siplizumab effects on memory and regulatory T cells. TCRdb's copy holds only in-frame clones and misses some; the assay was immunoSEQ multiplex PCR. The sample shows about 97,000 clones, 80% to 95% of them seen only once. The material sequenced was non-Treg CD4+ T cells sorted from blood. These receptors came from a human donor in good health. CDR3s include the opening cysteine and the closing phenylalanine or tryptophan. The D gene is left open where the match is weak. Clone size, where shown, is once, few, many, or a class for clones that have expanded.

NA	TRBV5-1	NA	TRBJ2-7	TGCGCCAGCAGCTTCCTAGGCTTTCCGGGGGACGAGCAGTACTTC	CASSFLGFPGDEQYF
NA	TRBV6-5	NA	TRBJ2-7	TGTGCCAGCAGGGGGGTGCGTCAGGGACCCTACGAGCAGTACTTC	CASRGVRQGPYEQYF
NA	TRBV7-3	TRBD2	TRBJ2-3	TGTGCCAGCAGCTCCGTCCACGGTCCCCTAGCGGGAGGGACAGATACGCAGTATTTT	CASSSVHGPLAGGTDTQYF
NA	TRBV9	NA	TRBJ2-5	TGTGCCAGCAGCGTATCAGTAGGGGGTGAGACCCAGTACTTC	CASSVSVGGETQYF
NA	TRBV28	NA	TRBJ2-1	TGTGCCAGCAGTCGGCTAAGGGGTCATCGTGGTGAGCAGTTCTTC	CASSRLRGHRGEQFF
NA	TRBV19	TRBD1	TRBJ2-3	TGTGCCAGTAGTGTTTTGACAGGGTTAGGGGAAGATACGCAGTATTTT	CASSVLTGLGEDTQYF
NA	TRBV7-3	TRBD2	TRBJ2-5	TGTGCCAGCAGCTTAGCCGCAGCGGGAGCAGAGACCCAGTACTTC	CASSLAAAGAETQYF
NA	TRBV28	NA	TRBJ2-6	TGTGCCAGAGGGGGACACAGCTCTGGGGCCAACGTCCTGACTTTC	CARGGHSSGANVLTF
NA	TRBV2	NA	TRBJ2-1	TGTGCCAGCCTGGACAGAAGCTCCTACAATGAGCAGTTCTTC	CASLDRSSYNEQFF
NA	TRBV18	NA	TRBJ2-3	TGTGCCAGCTCACCAGGTCGCGGAACGGATACGCAGTATTTT	CASSPGRGTDTQYF
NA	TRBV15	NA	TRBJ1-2	TGTGCCACCAGCAAGGATTACGTGAACTATGGCTACACCTTC	CATSKDYVNYGYTF
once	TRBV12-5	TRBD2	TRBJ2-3	TGTGCTAGTGGGGGACTAGCGAGCAACACAGATACGCAGTATTTT	CASGGLASNTDTQYF
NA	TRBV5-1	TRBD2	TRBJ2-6	TGCGCCAGCAGCTCACCGGGACTAGCAGATAGGGCCTCTGGGGCCAACGTCCTGACTTTC	CASSSPGLADRASGANVLTF
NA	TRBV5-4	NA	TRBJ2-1	TGTGCCAGCAGTGGTAGGGCTGAGCAGTTCTTC	CASSGRAEQFF
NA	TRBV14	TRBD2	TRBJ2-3	TGTGCCAGCAGCCTTAGCGGGAGGGCCGCAGATACGCAGTATTTT	CASSLSGRAADTQYF
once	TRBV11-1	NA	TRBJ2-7	TGTGCCAGCAGCTACATCCGAGGGACAGCGGGCTACGAGCAGTACTTC	CASSYIRGTAGYEQYF
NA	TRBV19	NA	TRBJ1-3	TGTGCCAGTGTCCCCTCTGGAGTTGGAAACACCATATATTTT	CASVPSGVGNTIYF
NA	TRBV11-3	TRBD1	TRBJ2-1	TGTGCCAGCAGCTTCACAGGGGGTTACAATGAGCAGTTCTTC	CASSFTGGYNEQFF
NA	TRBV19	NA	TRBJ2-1	TGTGCCAGTAGGAATGTAATGTCTAATGAGCAGTTCTTC	CASRNVMSNEQFF
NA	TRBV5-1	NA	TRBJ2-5	TGCGCCAGCAGCTTGCAGGGGCCGGAGACCCAGTACTTC	CASSLQGPETQYF
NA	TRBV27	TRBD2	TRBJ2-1	TGTGCCAGCACCCTCACTAGCGGGAGGATCTACAATGAGCAGTTCTTC	CASTLTSGRIYNEQFF
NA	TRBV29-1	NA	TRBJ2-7	TGCAGCGTTGAAGAGTCCAGGAACGAGCAGTACTTC	CSVEESRNEQYF
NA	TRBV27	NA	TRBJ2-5	TGTGCCAGCAGTTTAAATAGGGGCGAGACCCAGTACTTC	CASSLNRGETQYF
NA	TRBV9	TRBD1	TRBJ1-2	TGTGCCAGCAGCGTAGAGCCTCGGGACAGGGGGCTCTATGGCTACACCTTC	CASSVEPRDRGLYGYTF
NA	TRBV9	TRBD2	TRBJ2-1	TGTGCCAGCAGCGTACGTGGGGGGACGGCGGGAGGGCCAAATGAGCAGTTCTTC	CASSVRGGTAGGPNEQFF
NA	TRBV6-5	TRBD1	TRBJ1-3	TGTGCCAGCAGGAGGGACAGAAGCTCTGGAAACACCATATATTTT	CASRRDRSSGNTIYF
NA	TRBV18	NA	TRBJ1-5	TGTGCCAGCTCCCGACAGGAGAATCAGCCCCAGCATTTT	CASSRQENQPQHF
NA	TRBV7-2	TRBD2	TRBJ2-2	TGTGCCAGCAGCTTAAATTGGGGGGGTTTTGAGGAGCTGTTTTTT	CASSLNWGGFEELFF
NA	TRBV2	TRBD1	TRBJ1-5	TGTGCCAGCAGTTCCGACAGGGGGCACGGTCAGCCCCAGCATTTT	CASSSDRGHGQPQHF
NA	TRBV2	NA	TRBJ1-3	TGTGCCAGCAGTGAAGAGGGACACTCTGGAAACACCATATATTTT	CASSEEGHSGNTIYF
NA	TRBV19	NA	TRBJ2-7	TGTGCCAGTATGGGAGACTACGAGCAGTACTTC	CASMGDYEQYF
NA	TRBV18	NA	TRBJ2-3	TGTGCCAGCTCACCGCAAACAGATACGCAGTATTTT	CASSPQTDTQYF
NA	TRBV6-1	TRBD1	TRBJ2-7	TGTGCCAGCAGAGTCACCGGGACAGGGAGAGACGAGCAGTACTTC	CASRVTGTGRDEQYF
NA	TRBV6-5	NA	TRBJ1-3	TGTGCCAGCAGTTACAAGCCCTCTGGAAACACCATATATTTT	CASSYKPSGNTIYF
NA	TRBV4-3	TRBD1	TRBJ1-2	TGCGCCAGCAGCCACCAAACCGGACTGTCCGACAGGGGGAATGGCTACACCTTC	CASSHQTGLSDRGNGYTF
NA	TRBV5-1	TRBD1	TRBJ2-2	TGCGCCAGCAGCACCGGGACAGGGGGAACGAACACCGGGGAGCTGTTTTTT	CASSTGTGGTNTGELFF
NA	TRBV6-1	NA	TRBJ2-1	TGTGCCAGCAGTGAGTTACAGGAGGATGAGCAGTTCTTC	CASSELQEDEQFF
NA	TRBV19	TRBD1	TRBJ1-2	TGTGCCAGTAGTAAAACCGGGACAGGGTCGGTTGGCTACACCTTC	CASSKTGTGSVGYTF
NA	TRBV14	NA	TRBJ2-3	TGTGCCAGCAGCAGGGTCGGGGGGCGTCTGGCAGATACGCAGTATTTT	CASSRVGGRLADTQYF
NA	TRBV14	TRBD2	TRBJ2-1	TGTGCCAGCAGCCTAGACGGACTAGCGGGATACAATGAGCAGTTCTTC	CASSLDGLAGYNEQFF
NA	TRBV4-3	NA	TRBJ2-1	TGCGCCAGCAGCCAGGGGCGTGAGCAGTTCTTC	CASSQGREQFF
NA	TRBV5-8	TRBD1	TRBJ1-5	TGTGCCAGCAGTCTTGTGACAGGGGATAGCAATCAGCCCCAGCATTTT	CASSLVTGDSNQPQHF
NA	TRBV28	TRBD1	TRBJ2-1	TGTGCCAGCAGTCTCCGACAGGGGAAGCGGTTCTTC	CASSLRQGKRFF
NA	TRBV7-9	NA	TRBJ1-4	TGTGCCAGCAGCTACGGACAGTTAAATGAAAAACTGTTTTTT	CASSYGQLNEKLFF
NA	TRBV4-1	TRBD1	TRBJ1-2	TGCGCCAGCAGACATCTATTAAGGACAGGGTCCAACTATGGCTACACCTTC	CASRHLLRTGSNYGYTF
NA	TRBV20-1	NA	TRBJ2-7	TGCAGTGCTAATTCTTTATACGAGCAGTACTTC	CSANSLYEQYF
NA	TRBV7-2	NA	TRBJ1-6	TGTGCCAGCAGCTTAGACTCCTATAATTCACCCCTCCACTTT	CASSLDSYNSPLHF
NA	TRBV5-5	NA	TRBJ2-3	TGTGCCAGCAGCGGGGGATCTACTCTTACAGATACGCAGTATTTT	CASSGGSTLTDTQYF
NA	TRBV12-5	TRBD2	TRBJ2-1	TGTGCTAGTGGTTTACTTCCGGGAGGGCTCTCCTACAATGAGCAGTTCTTC	CASGLLPGGLSYNEQFF
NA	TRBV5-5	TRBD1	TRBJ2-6	TGTGCCAGCAGCTTGGTGGGACAGGGGGCTGGGGCCAACGTCCTGACTTTC	CASSLVGQGAGANVLTF
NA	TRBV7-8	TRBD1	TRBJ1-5	TGTGCCAGCAGCTGGCAGGGACAGAGCAATCAGCCCCAGCATTTT	CASSWQGQSNQPQHF
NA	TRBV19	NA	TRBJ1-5	TGTGCCAGTAGCCCCTCGTTGACAGGCCCTTCGCCCCAGCATTTT	CASSPSLTGPSPQHF
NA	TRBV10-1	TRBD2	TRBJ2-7	TGCGCCAGCGCGGGGGGGCCAGATCTCTCCTACGAGCAGTACTTC	CASAGGPDLSYEQYF
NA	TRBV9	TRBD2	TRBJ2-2	TGTGCCAGCAGCCCCCGGGGAGGGCCGACCGGGGAGCTGTTTTTT	CASSPRGGPTGELFF